A single sample is the source of the 16 T cell receptor beta chains below, sequenced in a study of cytomegalovirus exposure and HLA in healthy donors. The PCR had 60 Vbeta and 13 Jbeta primers. The table came from immunoSEQ multiplex PCR; TCRdb's copy has only in-frame clones and leaves some out. The sample data list 60,000 or so clones. Sequenced: PBMCs. These receptors all come from a man in his fifties in good health and CMV-seropositive.

Comments on this clone: The junction and the germline gene differ at one end; a read error may be behind it. The rearrangement links TRBV27 to TRBJ2-7; the D is unclear. This CDR3 has 13 residues. Germline CDR1 reads MNHEY; CDR2 reads SMNVEV (reference sequence). CDR3 bases: TGTGCCAGCAGTTCACTCGGGTCCTTCGAGCAGTACTTC. Amino acids: CASSSLGSFEQYF.

This chain joins TRBV27 and TRBJ2-5; D is ambiguous. V was pared by 2 bases and J by 5 bases, with 12 bases between. Germline loops: CDR1 MNHEY, CDR2 SMNVEV (reference sequence). This CDR3 is built from 14 residues. CDR3 region: CASSLTVPAETQYF. The DNA for the CDR3 is TGTGCCAGCAGTTTAACGGTCCCAGCGGAGACCCAGTACTTC.

This chain uses TRBV7-9 with TRBJ1-4; TRBD1 agrees at 9 bases. V shed 4 bases, J shed 7 bases, and the junction held 7 bases outside the gene matches. CDR1 is SEHNR, CDR2 FQNEAQ, per germline (reference sequence). The CDR3 spans 15 residues. CDR3 protein: CASSSWTGEVEKLFF. The CDR3 DNA reads TGTGCCAGCAGCTCTTGGACAGGGGAAGTTGAAAAACTGTTTTTT.

Remarks on this clone: Distinct nucleotide sequences in the sample also encode this CDR3. The chain links TRBV29-1 to TRBJ2-7, with TRBD2 as a possible D gene (6 bases). The CDR3 has 13 amino acids. Trimming took off 4 bases at V and 2 bases at J, with 12 bases between the two ends. Germline CDR1 SQVTM, CDR2 ANQGSEA. DNA of the CDR3: TGCAGCGTTGGTTGGGGCGGGACCTACGAGCAGTACTTC. Translated, it gives CSVGWGGTYEQYF.

V usage is TRBV4-3 and J usage is TRBJ1-2, with D possibly matching TRBD1 (6 bases). Looked up from germline, CDR1 is LGHNA and CDR2 is YSLEER. The V and J ends lost 0 bases and 4 bases respectively, with 15 bases between them. The CDR3 spans 16 residues. The CDR3 protein is CASSQDPDSRGYGYTF. CDR3 in DNA: TGCGCCAGCAGCCAAGATCCGGACAGCCGGGGCTATGGCTACACCTTC.

This chain links TRBV6-6 with TRBJ1-1; maybe TRBD1 (6 bases). Germline loops: CDR1 MNHNY, CDR2 SVGAGI (reference sequence). This CDR3 is built from 15 residues. Trimming shortened V by 6 bases and J by 5 bases, and 19 bases separated the two germline ends. CDR3 residues: CASSPSGVLGTEAFF. The CDR3 DNA follows: TGTGCCAGCAGCCCCTCAGGGGTATTAGGAACTGAAGCTTTCTTT.

This chain links TRBV7-2 with TRBJ2-3; D remains ambiguous. CDR3 length equals 16 residues. Germline V lookup: CDR1 SGHTA, CDR2 FQGNSA. V lost 2 bases and J 2 bases, leaving 14 bases between the germline ends. CDR3: CASSLNQAPFTDTQYF. The CDR3 DNA follows: TGTGCCAGCAGCTTAAACCAGGCCCCGTTCACAGATACGCAGTATTTT.

This chain links TRBV6-6 with TRBJ1-5; the match to TRBD1 covers 7 bases. This CDR3 has 14 amino acids. The germline V gene has CDR1 MNHNY and CDR2 SVGAGI (reference sequence). V gave up 0 bases and J gave up 7 bases; unmatched junction bases: 3. The CDR3 region has the DNA TGTGCCAGCAGTTACTCGACAGGGAAGCAGCCCCAGCATTTT. Its translation is CASSYSTGKQPQHF.

The chain couples TRBV18 to TRBJ1-5, with D maybe TRBD1 (6 bases). Trimming cost V 3 bases and J 7 bases, with 13 bases left between them. In germline, CDR1 is KGHSH, CDR2 LQKENI. This CDR3 region has 14 residues. Written as DNA, the CDR3 is TGTGCCAGCTCACCTTCCGGGACAAACCAGCCCCAGCATTTT. Translating it yields CASSPSGTNQPQHF. Looking up the rest from reference TRBV18 and TRBJ1-5 gives the full variable domain: NAGVMQNPRHLVRRRGQEARLRCSPMKGHSHVYWYRQLPEEGLKFMVYLQKENIIDESGMPKERFSAEFPKEGPSILRIQQVVRGDSAAYFCASSPSGTNQPQHFGDGTRLSIL.

The V and J genes are TRBV5-1 and TRBJ1-5; 11 bases line up with TRBD1. Trimming at V came to 5 bases and at J to 2 bases, leaving 3 bases not matched to a gene. The CDR3 runs to 15 residues. The germline gives CDR1 SGHRS, CDR2 YFSETQ. This CDR3 reads CASSLGQGGNQPQHF. The DNA of the CDR3 is TGCGCCAGCAGTCTGGGACAGGGGGGCAATCAGCCCCAGCATTTT. Full variable domain (outside the CDR3, taken from reference TRBV5-1 and TRBJ1-5): KAGVTQTPRYLIKTRGQQVTLSCSPISGHRSVSWYQQTPGQGLQFLFEYFSETQRNKGNFPGRFSGRQFSNSRSEMNVSTLELGDSALYLCASSLGQGGNQPQHFGDGTRLSIL.

CDR3 sequence reads: CASSFSSGRAEEQYF. The CDR3 DNA follows: TGTGCCAGCAGTTTCTCTAGCGGGAGGGCTGAGGAGCAGTACTTC. This sequence joins TRBV28 and TRBJ2-7, with 12 bases that match TRBD2. V gave up 3 bases and J gave up 7 bases; unmatched junction bases: 7. Per the germline V gene, CDR1 is MDHEN and CDR2 is SYDVKM. The CDR3 consists of 15 residues.

Here the CDR3 reads CASSESSGFTDTQYF. CDR3 sequence (DNA): TGTGCCAGCAGTGAGTCTAGCGGATTCACAGATACGCAGTATTTT. The chain is built from TRBV2 and TRBJ2-3; TRBD2 matches at 7 bases. Germline-derived CDR1 and CDR2 are SNHLY and FYNNEI. There are 15 residues in the CDR3. The trim removed 3 bases at V and 2 bases at J, leaving 5 bases unmatched. Full variable domain (remainder filled in from reference TRBV2 and TRBJ2-3): EPEVTQTPSHQVTQMGQEVILRCVPISNHLYFYWYRQILGQKVEFLVSFYNNEISEKSEIFDDQFSVERPDGSNFTLKIRSTKLEDSAMYFCASSESSGFTDTQYFGPGTRLTVL.

The gene calls are TRBV18 and TRBJ2-7; 8 nucleotides match TRBD2. Germline-derived CDR1 and CDR2 are KGHSH and LQKENI. Trimming at V came to 6 bases and at J to 1 base, leaving 2 bases not matched to a gene. This CDR3 region has 13 residues. CDR3 DNA: TGTGCCAGCTCTATAGCGGGATCCTACGAGCAGTACTTC. The encoded protein is CASSIAGSYEQYF.

The CDR3 protein is CASSVEGGTTEAFF. The CDR3 DNA follows: TGTGCCAGCAGCGTAGAGGGAGGGACGACTGAAGCTTTCTTT. The genes are TRBV9 and TRBJ1-1; tentatively, D is TRBD1 (5 bases). The CDR3 is 14 residues long. Looked up from germline, CDR1 is SGDLS and CDR2 is YYNGEE. The V gene lost 0 bases and the J gene lost 5 bases, with 11 bases spanning the gap. The variable domain in full, completed from reference TRBV9 and TRBJ1-1, reads DSGVTQTPKHLITATGQRVTLRCSPRSGDLSVYWYQQSLDQGLQFLIQYYNGEERAKGNILERFSAQQFPDLHSELNLSSLELGDSALYFCASSVEGGTTEAFFGQGTRLTVV.

The chain recombines TRBV30 with TRBJ2-7; 11 bases fit TRBD2. Germline V gives CDR1 GTSNPN, CDR2 SVGIG (reference sequence). The V and J ends lost 5 bases and 11 bases, in that order; junction bases with no gene match: 8. The CDR3 is 12 residues long. The CDR3 DNA reads as TGTGCCTGGGCAAGGACTAGCGGGCCCAAGTACTTC. It codes for CAWARTSGPKYF.

V is TRBV9 and J is TRBJ2-3; D perhaps matches TRBD1 (5 bases). V shed 0 bases and J shed 1 base, with 15 bases lying between them. The CDR3 runs to 17 residues. Germline-derived CDR1 and CDR2 are SGDLS and YYNGEE. CDR3: CASSVVVGREGTDTQYF. Here the CDR3 DNA reads TGTGCCAGCAGCGTAGTGGTCGGCAGGGAAGGCACAGATACGCAGTATTTT.